The 4 T cell receptor beta chains presented below share a single source sample, sequenced in a study of T cells after yellow fever vaccination. Via MiXCR, TCRdb re-called the 5' RACE reads, giving one row per CDR3 protein. The sample contains 200,000 to 300,000 distinct CDR3 sequences, less than 7.5% of which appear only once. Sequencing was performed on CD4+ T cells sorted from PBMCs, taken on the day of the yellow fever booster vaccination. The receptors were gathered from a man in his thirties or forties who received the YFV17D yellow fever vaccine.

This chain uses TRBV20-1 with TRBJ2-1; 7 nucleotides agree with TRBD2. The CDR3 has 16 amino acids. The ends lost 2 bases at V and 6 bases at J; junction bases unmatched: 13. Looked up from germline, CDR1 is DFQATT and CDR2 is SNEGSKA (reference sequence). The CDR3 protein is CSARSVSAGDFNEQFF. DNA for the CDR3: TGCAGTGCTAGATCCGTTAGCGCGGGAGACTTCAATGAGCAGTTCTTC.

Many counts were recorded for this clonotype. The CDR3 spells CASNRLAGDKQFF. As DNA, the CDR3 is TGTGCCAGTAACCGACTAGCGGGAGATAAGCAGTTCTTC. The chain has TRBV6-2 or TRBV6-3 and TRBJ2-1, with 12 bases lining up with TRBD2. Germline CDR1 and CDR2: MNHEY and SVGEGT. This CDR3 contains 13 residues. V lost 9 bases, J lost 11 bases, and 8 bases stayed unmatched.

There are many counts of this clonotype. The J gene is TRBJ1-2, the V gene TRBV19; D remains ambiguous. Germline V lookup: CDR1 LNHDA, CDR2 SQIVND (reference sequence). The CDR3 spans 13 residues. Trimming left V 7 bases short and J 11 bases short, with 20 bases between. CDR3 in amino acids: CASTRPPGIGYTF. The CDR3 nucleotides are TGTGCCAGTACCCGCCCGCCGGGTATCGGGTACACCTTC.

V is TRBV5-1 and J is TRBJ1-1, with 10 bases aligning to TRBD1. The CDR3 is 14 residues long. The germline V gene has CDR1 SGHRS and CDR2 YFSETQ. V was pared by 7 bases and J by 0 bases, with 3 bases of the junction left unmatched. CDR3 sequence: CASRTGGMNTEAFF. The CDR3 DNA reads TGCGCCAGCCGGACAGGGGGAATGAACACTGAAGCTTTCTTT.